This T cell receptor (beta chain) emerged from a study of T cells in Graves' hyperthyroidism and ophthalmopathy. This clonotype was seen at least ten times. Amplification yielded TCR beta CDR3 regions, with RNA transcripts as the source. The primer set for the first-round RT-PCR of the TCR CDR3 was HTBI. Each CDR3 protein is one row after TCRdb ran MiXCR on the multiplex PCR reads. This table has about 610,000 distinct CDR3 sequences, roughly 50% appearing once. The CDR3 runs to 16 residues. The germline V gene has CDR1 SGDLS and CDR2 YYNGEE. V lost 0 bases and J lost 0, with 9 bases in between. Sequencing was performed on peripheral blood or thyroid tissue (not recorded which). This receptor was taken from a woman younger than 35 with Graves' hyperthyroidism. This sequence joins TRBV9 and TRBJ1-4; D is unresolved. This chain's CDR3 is CASSVAADATNEKLFF. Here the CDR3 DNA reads TGTGCCAGCAGCGTAGCGGCGGACGCAACTAATGAAAAACTGTTTTTT.